The source of this T cell receptor beta chain is a study of T cell changes during pregnancy in multiple sclerosis. Germline V gives CDR1 MNHEY, CDR2 SMNVEV (reference sequence). The CDR3 contains 15 residues. V was cut by 3 bases and J by 4 bases, with 13 bases left in between. Measured with immunoSEQ multiplex PCR; TCRdb has only the in-frame clones, and not every one. This sample has some 25,000 clones, with around 87% found just once. The genes are TRBV27 and TRBJ2-1, with D tentatively TRBD2 (6 bases). The source of this sequence is a female donor in good health, enrolled as a control in a pregnancy study. This sample comprised CD4+ T cells from peripheral blood mononuclear cells, obtained in the second trimester of pregnancy. The DNA for the CDR3 is TGTGCCAGCAGTTTTAACGGGAGAAGTTACAATGAGCAGTTCTTC. This sequence encodes CASSFNGRSYNEQFF.